Presented here are 27 T cell receptor beta chains from one specimen sequenced in a study of shared clonotypes between healthy human individuals. Naive CD8 isolation took CD45RO-negative cells positively selected for CCR7 and excluded terminally differentiated effector memory CD45RA+ cells. Repertoires were generated with immunoSEQ multiplex PCR, while TCRdb's copy carries only in-frame clones and drops some. The table lists around 2.1 million clones, under 95% of them singletons, with more than 1.5% in the top ten. The sequenced sample consisted of naive CD8+ T cells from PBMCs. All receptors derive from a man aged 18 to 30 in good health. Some clones in this sample may be carry-over from other donors' samples.

The genes are TRBV1 and TRBJ1-2. TRBV1 is shown as a pseudogene. This CDR3 is built from 15 residues. The DNA for the CDR3 is TGCACCAGCAGCCAAGGGCTCGTCCTAAACTATGGCTACACCTTC. This sequence encodes CTSSQGLVLNYGYTF.

The chain recombines TRBV7-6 with TRBJ2-7; 11 bases match TRBD2. The CDR3 contains 16 residues. Germline assignment: CDR1 SGHVS and CDR2 FNYEAQ. Trimming removed 4 bases from V and 4 bases from J; junction bases left unmatched: 9. The CDR3 spells CASSYRGSGRAYEQYF. DNA of the CDR3: TGTGCCAGCAGCTATAGGGGTAGCGGGAGGGCATACGAGCAGTACTTC.

A remark on this clone: This CDR3 is also generated by other DNA sequences in the sample. The V gene is TRBV6-5, the J gene TRBJ2-7; no clear D gene. V was pared by 0 bases and J by 2 bases, with 8 bases between. Germline V gene sequence: CDR1 MNHEY, CDR2 SVGAGI. The CDR3 is made up of 14 amino acids. The CDR3: CASSYSNTPYEQYF. CDR3 DNA sequence: TGTGCCAGCAGTTACTCGAATACACCCTACGAGCAGTACTTC.

This rearrangement joins TRBV13 to TRBJ2-7, with TRBD2 matching 10 bases. The CDR3 contains 14 residues. Germline V gene data show CDR1 as PRHDT and CDR2 as FYEKMQ (reference sequence). V was clipped by 7 bases and J by 6 bases; unmatched bases: 9. Written as DNA, the CDR3 is TGTGCCAGCAACCCTAGCGGGGGAGGACTCGAGCAGTACTTC. It yields the protein CASNPSGGGLEQYF.

The rearrangement joins TRBV2 to TRBJ2-5; perhaps TRBD2 as D (6 bases). The better agreement between TRBJ2-7 and the DNA end casts doubt on the J call. The CDR3 runs to 15 residues. Germline CDR1 reads SNHLY; CDR2 reads FYNNEI. DNA for the CDR3: TGTGCCAGCAGAGGATCTAGCGCATTAACCTACGAGCAGTACTTC. Translated: CASRGSSALTYEQYF.

V is TRBV10-1 and J is TRBJ2-3, with TRBD2 as a possible D gene (5 bases). The CDR3 totals 16 residues. V lost 8 bases to trimming and J lost 0 bases, with 18 bases between them. Germline loops: CDR1 WNHNN, CDR2 SYGVQD (reference sequence). The CDR3 sequence is CASYPDQRMSTDTQYF. The CDR3 DNA sequence: TGCGCCAGCTACCCCGACCAGCGGATGAGCACAGATACGCAGTATTTT.

This sequence joins TRBV29-1 and TRBJ2-3; maybe TRBD1 (5 bases). Germline V lookup: CDR1 SQVTM, CDR2 ANQGSEA. This CDR3 comprises 15 residues. Deletions cut 6 bases from V and 2 bases from J, with 18 bases between. Here the CDR3 DNA reads TGCAGCGTAGATGCAGGGAACCTCCTCACAGATACGCAGTATTTT. It codes for CSVDAGNLLTDTQYF.

The chain links TRBV28 to TRBJ2-1; 13 nucleotides match TRBD2. Germline loops: CDR1 MDHEN, CDR2 SYDVKM. The CDR3 covers 15 residues. V lost 5 bases and J lost 9; bases outside the gene matches: 7. CDR3 sequence reads: CASSLTSGRVGEQFF. CDR3 coding DNA: TGTGCCAGCAGTCTAACTAGCGGGAGGGTTGGTGAGCAGTTCTTC.

The gene calls are TRBV27 and TRBJ1-2; D gene unclear. The CDR3 sequence is 14 residues long. Trimming left V 6 bases short and J 6 bases short, with 17 bases between. The germline gives CDR1 MNHEY, CDR2 SMNVEV (reference sequence). DNA for the CDR3: TGTGCCAGCAGCCCTTTGACGAGCGGGGATGGCTACACCTTC. This codes for CASSPLTSGDGYTF.

V gene TRBV29-1 combines with J gene TRBJ2-1; TRBD2 matches at 7 bases. The ends lost 6 bases at V and 2 bases at J; junction bases unmatched: 4. From germline, CDR1 is SQVTM and CDR2 ANQGSEA. The CDR3 contains 13 residues. CDR3 coding DNA: TGCAGCGTCCGCGGGAGTACCTACAATGAGCAGTTCTTC. This translates into CSVRGSTYNEQFF.

This chain uses TRBV4-3 with TRBJ2-1; 7 bases line up with TRBD2. After removal of 1 base from V and 0 bases from J, the junction contained 12 bases not matched to a gene. Per the germline V gene, CDR1 is LGHNA and CDR2 is YSLEER. The CDR3 covers 19 residues. CDR3 loop: CASSQVQAGYRSSYNEQFF. CDR3 bases: TGCGCCAGCAGCCAAGTTCAAGCGGGGTACCGTAGCTCCTACAATGAGCAGTTCTTC.

This chain uses TRBV30 with TRBJ1-1; no clear D gene. The V and J ends lost 0 bases and 7 bases respectively, with 12 bases between them. This CDR3 has 13 residues. Germline V gene sequence: CDR1 GTSNPN, CDR2 SVGIG (reference sequence). The CDR3 here is CAWSVESYLEAFF. CDR3 DNA: TGTGCCTGGAGTGTAGAGTCTTACCTTGAAGCTTTCTTT.

This chain links TRBV28 with TRBJ1-5, with D unclear. The germline gives CDR1 MDHEN, CDR2 SYDVKM. The V end was cut by 0 bases, the J end by 1 base, with 7 bases between. This CDR3 contains 15 residues. As DNA, the CDR3 is TGTGCCAGCAGTTTATGGCAGCAGAGCAATCAGCCCCAGCATTTT. Amino acids: CASSLWQQSNQPQHF. Variable domain in full (rest from reference TRBV28 and TRBJ1-5): DVKVTQSSRYLVKRTGEKVFLECVQDMDHENMFWYRQDPGLGLRLIYFSYDVKMKEKGDIPEGYSVSREKKERFSLILESASTNQTSMYLCASSLWQQSNQPQHFGDGTRLSIL.

V and J are TRBV19 and TRBJ2-1; D not resolved. The CDR3 spans 14 residues. Germline CDR1 is LNHDA and CDR2 is SQIVND (reference sequence). V lost 1 base, J lost 5 bases, and 9 bases lay in between. Here the CDR3 reads CASSIALGNNEQFF. The CDR3 bases are TGTGCCAGTAGTATAGCGCTGGGGAACAATGAGCAGTTCTTC.

The chain combines TRBV10-2 with TRBJ2-3; D not certain. The germline V and J ends were trimmed by 6 bases and 3 bases, with 4 bases remaining between them. CDR1 WSHSY and CDR2 SAAADI come from the germline V gene. The CDR3 is 11 amino acids. The CDR3 protein is CASRITDTQYF. The CDR3 nucleotides are TGCGCCAGCAGGATAACAGATACGCAGTATTTT.

The J gene is TRBJ1-2, the V gene TRBV27; D is perhaps TRBD1 (5 bases). The V end was cut by 5 bases, the J end by 8 bases, with 12 bases between. The CDR3 runs to 12 residues. The germline V gene encodes CDR1 MNHEY and CDR2 SMNVEV (reference sequence). CDR3 protein: CASSVRGAGYTF. The CDR3 nucleotides read TGTGCCAGCAGTGTAAGGGGCGCCGGCTACACCTTC.

J is TRBJ2-7 and V is TRBV2; TRBD1 is a possible D gene (6 bases). The CDR3 has 14 residues. The V end was cut by 4 bases, the J end by 2 bases, with 12 bases between. Germline CDR1 reads SNHLY; CDR2 reads FYNNEI. In nucleotides, the CDR3 is TGTGCCAGCAGTGGTGAGGGGGAAGCCTACGAGCAGTACTTC. It yields the protein CASSGEGEAYEQYF.

V is TRBV5-1 and J is TRBJ2-5; D might be TRBD1 (6 bases). The ends were cut back, 6 bases at V and 2 bases at J, with 11 bases in the middle. In germline, CDR1 is SGHRS, CDR2 YFSETQ. This CDR3 is 13 amino acids long. The CDR3 sequence: CASTEQGQETQYF. The CDR3 bases are TGCGCCAGCACCGAGCAGGGGCAAGAGACCCAGTACTTC.

This clone is a singleton in its sample. J is TRBJ1-4 and V is TRBV7-6; D remains unclear. Germline V gene sequence: CDR1 SGHVS, CDR2 FNYEAQ. There are 15 residues in the CDR3. V was cut by 4 bases and J by 5 bases, with 14 bases left in between. CDR3 coding DNA: TGTGCCAGCAGCTCCACAGCGGACTTCAATGAAAAACTGTTTTTT. The encoded protein is CASSSTADFNEKLFF.

CDR3 in DNA: TGTGCCAGCAGCCATTTGAAGACTAGCGGGAGCGTCAACGAGCAGTTCTTC. Residues: CASSHLKTSGSVNEQFF. The chain uses TRBV14 and TRBJ2-1; 12 bases fit TRBD2. Germline V CDR1 and CDR2: SGHDN, FVKESK. This CDR3 region has 17 residues. The V and J ends lost 3 bases and 10 bases, in that order; junction bases with no gene match: 13.

CDR3 loop: CASSLEGVRTYEQYF. The CDR3 DNA follows: TGTGCCAGCAGCTTGGAGGGCGTCAGAACCTACGAGCAGTACTTC. The rearrangement links TRBV5-4 to TRBJ2-7; D gene uncertain. Germline V gene data show CDR1 as SGHNT and CDR2 as YYREEE (reference sequence). Trimming shortened V by 0 bases and J by 2 bases, and 12 bases separated the two germline ends. This CDR3 is built from 15 residues.

This rearrangement joins TRBV9 to TRBJ2-1, with 10 bases lining up with TRBD1. Trimming cost V 4 bases and J 6 bases; bases outside gene matches: 10. Looked up from germline, CDR1 is SGDLS and CDR2 is YYNGEE. The CDR3 is 16 amino acids. The CDR3, as DNA: TGTGCCAGCAGCACAGCCGGGACAGGGGCTCTCAATGAGCAGTTCTTC. Protein product: CASSTAGTGALNEQFF.

This sequence joins TRBV27 and TRBJ2-3; D gene uncertain. The CDR3 length is 13 residues. CDR1 is MNHEY, CDR2 SMNVEV, per germline (reference sequence). The V end was cut by 5 bases, the J end by 3 bases, with 9 bases between. CDR3 in amino acids: CASSDMRTDTQYF. The CDR3 region has the DNA TGTGCCAGCAGTGATATGAGGACAGATACGCAGTATTTT.

This sequence joins TRBV30 and TRBJ1-2; tentative D call: TRBD1 (6 bases). The CDR3 is 13 residues long. CDR1 is GTSNPN, CDR2 SVGIG, per germline (reference sequence). Trimming removed 5 bases from V and 6 bases from J, with 16 bases in between. In DNA, the CDR3 is TGTGCCTGGGGGACGACAGGCGTCCATGGCTACACCTTC. It translates to CAWGTTGVHGYTF.

Concerning this clone: Mismatch with germline at one junction end may stem from a read error. The chain is built from TRBV7-9 and TRBJ1-5; no reliable D call. This CDR3 is built from 14 residues. The germline CDR1 and CDR2 sequences are SEHNR and FQNEAQ (reference sequence). Here the CDR3 reads CASTLAGSNQPQHF. DNA for the CDR3: TGTGCCAGCACCTTAGCTGGTAGCAATCAGCCCCAGCATTTT.

This chain uses TRBV27 with TRBJ2-7, with no clear D. CDR3 length: 16 amino acids. Germline lookup yields CDR1 MNHEY and CDR2 SMNVEV (reference sequence). Trimming left V 8 bases short and J 4 bases short, with 24 bases between. CDR3 nucleotides: TGTGCCAGCTCTCCTTTACGGGCCCCGACGGTATACGAGCAGTACTTC. Protein: CASSPLRAPTVYEQYF.

The CDR3 nucleotides are TGTGCCAGCAGTGAAGGTAACAATGAGCAGTTCTTC. Translated: CASSEGNNEQFF. This chain connects TRBV2 to TRBJ2-1; D call uncertain. Germline CDR1 and CDR2: SNHLY and FYNNEI. The CDR3 runs to 12 residues. V gave up 1 base and J gave up 5 bases, with 3 bases separating them.